This TCR beta chain was sequenced in a study of shared T cell receptors in the human thymus. Produced via immunoSEQ multiplex PCR; TCRdb's table is partial and in-frame only. The data contain about 660,000 clones, roughly 88% of them seen just once; the ten biggest clones take up over 0.008%. J gave up 4 bases and V 4 bases, and 10 bases lay outside the gene matches. This CDR3 comprises 18 residues. Germline CDR1 SGHNT, CDR2 YYREEE (reference sequence). The sample was also reused in another study, on human thymus T cells. That study reports: Resected material from corrective heart surgery provided the thymus tissue analysed.

Material for sequencing was thymocytes. This sequence joins TRBV5-4 and TRBJ2-6; 11 bases agree with TRBD1. The source is a boy under two years old with a congenital heart defect. The CDR3 reads CASSPAGQGAAGANVLTF. CDR3 nucleotide sequence: TGTGCCAGCAGCCCAGCCGGACAGGGGGCGGCCGGGGCCAACGTCCTGACTTTC.